Below are 10 T cell receptor beta chains sequenced from a single sample in a study of blood T cell repertoires in COVID-19. Method: immunoSEQ multiplex PCR; TCRdb's copy keeps in-frame clones and lacks some. The table lists tens of thousands of clones, about 76% of them singletons. The sequenced material came from peripheral blood. These receptor sequences come from a woman aged 80 or older with active or convalescent COVID-19.

The genes are TRBV28 and TRBJ2-7; TRBD2 might be the D (6 bases). Trimming pared 6 bases from V and 7 bases from J, leaving 16 bases between. This CDR3 has 13 amino acids. Germline CDR1 is MDHEN and CDR2 is SYDVKM. CDR3 residues: CASRTVPGGEQYF. Written as DNA, the CDR3 is TGTGCCAGCAGAACCGTACCTGGGGGGGAGCAGTACTTC.

The CDR3 sequence is CASRSGIGELFF. DNA of the CDR3: TGTGCCAGCAGGTCAGGGATCGGGGAGCTGTTTTTT. The gene calls are TRBV2 and TRBJ2-2, with a possible D match to TRBD1 (5 bases). CDR1 and CDR2 (germline): SNHLY, FYNNEI. Deletions cut 6 bases from V and 7 bases from J, with 9 bases between. CDR3 length: 12 amino acids.

This clone came up a few times. This CDR3 reads CASSGNRVKLTGELFF. Here the CDR3 DNA reads TGTGCCAGTAGTGGAAACAGGGTTAAGTTGACCGGGGAGCTGTTTTTT. The V and J genes are TRBV19 and TRBJ2-2, with a possible D match to TRBD1 (6 bases). Germline V gene sequence: CDR1 LNHDA, CDR2 SQIVND (reference sequence). Trimming shortened V by 5 bases and J by 5 bases, and 18 bases separated the two germline ends. The CDR3 extends over 16 amino acids.

In regard to this clone: One junction end does not reproduce the germline sequence, and a read error may be involved. The chain recombines TRBV30 with TRBJ2-7; D may be TRBD1 (5 bases). The CDR3 covers 12 residues. CDR1 and CDR2 (germline): GTSNPN, SVGIG (reference sequence). CDR3 loop: CAWSIDGWGVFF. CDR3 coding DNA: TGTGCCTGGAGTATCGATGGGTGGGGCGTATTCTTC.

This clone has a handful of counts. The chain couples TRBV7-9 to TRBJ1-1; no firm D call. Germline lookup yields CDR1 SEHNR and CDR2 FQNEAQ (reference sequence). The V and J ends lost 5 bases and 5 bases respectively, with 15 bases between them. The CDR3 totals 14 residues. The CDR3 DNA is TGTGCCAGCAGCGTGAGGAGGGCTGGAACTGAAGCTTTCTTT. Its protein product is CASSVRRAGTEAFF.

As DNA, the CDR3 is TGTGCCAGCAGCTCAAAGCGGGGGGGGCGCAATGAGCAGTTCTTC. Its translation is CASSSKRGGRNEQFF. The chain links TRBV5-4 to TRBJ2-1; 10 nucleotides agree with TRBD2. This CDR3 has 15 amino acids. V was clipped by 3 bases and J by 6 bases; unmatched bases: 6. CDR1 SGHNT and CDR2 YYREEE come from the germline V gene (reference sequence).

The sample holds a few counts of this clone. The chain links TRBV4-1 to TRBJ1-2; D gene unclear. Per germline, CDR1 MGHRA and CDR2 YSYEKL. The CDR3 sequence is 15 residues long. The CDR3 DNA sequence: TGCCCCACCAGCCACGACTCCCGGGAGAACTATGGCTACACCTTC. Its protein is CPTSHDSRENYGYTF.

The rearrangement uses TRBV4-2 and TRBJ2-3; no firm D call. Germline loops: CDR1 LGHNA, CDR2 YNFKEQ. V shed 0 bases and J shed 6 bases, with 13 bases lying between them. CDR3 length equals 15 residues. Here the CDR3 DNA reads TGTGCCAGCAGCCAAGATGGCTCCAGTTCCGATACGCAGTATTTT. As protein: CASSQDGSSSDTQYF.

This clone was seen many times. The chain is built from TRBV6-2 or TRBV6-3 and TRBJ2-7; no reliable D call. Trimming pared 5 bases from V and 2 bases from J, leaving 13 bases between. The CDR3 has 14 amino acids. The V gene's germline CDR1 is MNHEY and CDR2 SVGEGT. Written as DNA, the CDR3 is TGTGCCAGCAGTCCCAACCCCGGAGCCTACGAGCAGTACTTC. It translates to CASSPNPGAYEQYF.

The rearrangement joins TRBV20-1 to TRBJ2-5; 9 bases map to TRBD1. The J segment lost 3 bases and the V segment lost 3 bases, leaving 5 bases of the junction unmatched. This CDR3 has 14 amino acids. Per germline, CDR1 DFQATT and CDR2 SNEGSKA (reference sequence). The CDR3, as DNA: TGCAGTGCTAGTAGAAGACAGGGGGAAGAGACCCAGTACTTC. It codes for CSASRRQGEETQYF.